One sample yielded the 3 T cell receptor beta chains listed below, sequenced in a study of shared clonotypes between healthy human individuals. TCRdb's table, derived via immunoSEQ multiplex PCR, lists solely in-frame clones and lacks some. The repertoire holds about 550,000 clones, with 95% to 96% as singletons. As defined, naive CD8 cells were CD45RO-negative and positively selected for CCR7, with terminally differentiated effector memory CD45RA+ cells excluded. Sequencing was performed on naive CD8+ T cells sorted from blood. These receptors all stem from a woman under 40 in good health.

The chain is built from TRBV5-6 and TRBJ1-1; D perhaps matches TRBD1 (6 bases). Germline CDR1 reads SGHDT; CDR2 reads YYEEEE. Trimming took 0 bases from V and 0 from J, leaving 21 bases between them. This CDR3 region has 19 residues. Here the CDR3 reads CASSLDIGGLRGLNTEAFF. In DNA, the CDR3 is TGTGCCAGCAGCTTGGATATTGGGGGGCTAAGGGGACTGAACACTGAAGCTTTCTTT.

The rearrangement joins TRBV25-1 to TRBJ1-4; tentative D call: TRBD1 (6 bases). Germline V CDR1 and CDR2: MGHDK, SYGVNS. Trimming removed 4 bases at V and 8 bases at J, with 26 bases between. The CDR3 covers 18 residues. In DNA form, the CDR3 reads TGTGCCAGCAGTGGTCATAGGGGGGCGGACGACGGGGGGGAAAAACTGTTTTTT. Its protein is CASSGHRGADDGGEKLFF.

The rearrangement joins TRBV7-9 to TRBJ2-5; D is possibly TRBD1 or TRBD2 (5 bases each). The CDR3 loop spans 15 amino acids. The germline V gene encodes CDR1 SEHNR and CDR2 FQNEAQ (reference sequence). Between the trimmed V and J ends, which lost 6 bases and 2 bases, there was a span of 16 bases. Here the CDR3 reads CASRPGTRSQETQYF. CDR3 nucleotide sequence: TGTGCCAGCAGACCAGGGACCCGCTCACAAGAGACCCAGTACTTC.